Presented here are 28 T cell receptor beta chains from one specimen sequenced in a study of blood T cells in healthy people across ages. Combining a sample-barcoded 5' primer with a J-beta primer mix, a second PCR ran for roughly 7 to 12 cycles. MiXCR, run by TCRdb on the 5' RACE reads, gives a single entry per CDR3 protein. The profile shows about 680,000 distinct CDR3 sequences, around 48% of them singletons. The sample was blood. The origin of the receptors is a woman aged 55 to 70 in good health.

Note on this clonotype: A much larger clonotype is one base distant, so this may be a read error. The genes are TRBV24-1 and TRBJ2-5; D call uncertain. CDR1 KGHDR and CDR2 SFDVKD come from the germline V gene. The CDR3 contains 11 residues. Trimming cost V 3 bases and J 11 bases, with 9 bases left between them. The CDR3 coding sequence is TGTGCCACCAGTGATGGCGAAGCGCAGTACTTC. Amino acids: CATSDGEAQYF.

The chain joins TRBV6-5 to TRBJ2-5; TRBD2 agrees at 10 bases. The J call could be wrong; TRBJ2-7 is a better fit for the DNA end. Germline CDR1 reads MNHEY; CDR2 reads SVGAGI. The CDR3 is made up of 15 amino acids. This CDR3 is CASRTNSGGTYEQYF. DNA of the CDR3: TGTGCCAGCAGAACAAATAGCGGGGGGACCTACGAGCAGTACTTC.

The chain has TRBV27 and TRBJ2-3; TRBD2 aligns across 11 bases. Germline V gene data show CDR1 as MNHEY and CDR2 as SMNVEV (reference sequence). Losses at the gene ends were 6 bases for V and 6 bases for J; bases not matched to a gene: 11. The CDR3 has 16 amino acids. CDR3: CASRPLAGGGDDTQYF. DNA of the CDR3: TGTGCCAGCAGGCCTCTAGCGGGAGGAGGAGACGATACGCAGTATTTT.

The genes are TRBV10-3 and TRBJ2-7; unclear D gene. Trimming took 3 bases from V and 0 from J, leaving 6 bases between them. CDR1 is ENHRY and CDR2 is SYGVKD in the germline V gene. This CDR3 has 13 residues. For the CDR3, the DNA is TGTGCCATCAGTGACAGCAGCTCCTACGAGCAGTACTTC. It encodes CAISDSSSYEQYF.

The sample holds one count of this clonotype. The CDR3 bases are TGCAGCGTCGACGCGAGGTCCGGGGAGCTGTTTTTT. It translates to CSVDARSGELFF. The chain is built from TRBV29-1 and TRBJ2-2; no clear D. V dropped 6 bases and J dropped 6 bases, with 11 bases sitting between them. The germline V gene has CDR1 SQVTM and CDR2 ANQGSEA. The CDR3 covers 12 residues.

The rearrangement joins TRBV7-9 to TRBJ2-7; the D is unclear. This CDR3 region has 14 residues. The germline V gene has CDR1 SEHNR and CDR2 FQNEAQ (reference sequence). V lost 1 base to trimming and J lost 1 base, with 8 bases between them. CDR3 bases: TGTGCCAGCAGCTTAGGAAGGGTTTCCTACGAGCAGTACTTC. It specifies CASSLGRVSYEQYF.

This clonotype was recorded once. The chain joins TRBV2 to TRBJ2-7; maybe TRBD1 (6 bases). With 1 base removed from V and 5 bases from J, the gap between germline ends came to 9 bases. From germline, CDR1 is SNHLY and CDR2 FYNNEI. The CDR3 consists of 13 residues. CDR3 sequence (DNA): TGTGCCAGCAGTGAAGGGACAGTAGACGAGCAGTACTTC. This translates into CASSEGTVDEQYF.

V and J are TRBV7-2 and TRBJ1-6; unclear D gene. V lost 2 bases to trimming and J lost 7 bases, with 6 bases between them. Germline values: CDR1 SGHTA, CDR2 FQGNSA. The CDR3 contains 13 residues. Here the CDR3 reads CASSLQQNSPLHF. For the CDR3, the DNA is TGTGCCAGCAGCTTACAACAAAATTCACCCCTCCACTTT. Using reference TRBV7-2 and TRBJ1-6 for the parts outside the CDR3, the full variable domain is GAGVSQSPSNKVTEKGKDVELRCDPISGHTALYWYRQSLGQGLEFLIYFQGNSAPDKSGLPSDRFSAERTGGSVSTLTIQRTQQEDSAVYLCASSLQQNSPLHFGNGTRLTVT.

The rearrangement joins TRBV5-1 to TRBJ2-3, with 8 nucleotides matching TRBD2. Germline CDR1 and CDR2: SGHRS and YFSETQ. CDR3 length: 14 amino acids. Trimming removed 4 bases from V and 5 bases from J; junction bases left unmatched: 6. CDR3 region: CASSETSVGDTQYF. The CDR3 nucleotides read TGCGCCAGCAGCGAGACTAGCGTCGGAGATACGCAGTATTTT.

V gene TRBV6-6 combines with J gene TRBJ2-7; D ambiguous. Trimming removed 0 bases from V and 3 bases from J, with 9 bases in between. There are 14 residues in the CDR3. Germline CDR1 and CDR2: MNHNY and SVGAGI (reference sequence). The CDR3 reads CASSYSVLGYEQYF. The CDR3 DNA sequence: TGTGCCAGCAGTTACTCGGTCCTTGGCTACGAGCAGTACTTC.

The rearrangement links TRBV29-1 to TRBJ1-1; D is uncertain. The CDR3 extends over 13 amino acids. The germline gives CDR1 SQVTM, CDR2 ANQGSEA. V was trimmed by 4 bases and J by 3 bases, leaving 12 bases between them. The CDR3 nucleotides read TGCAGCGTTGCCCCGATCCCGGACACTGAAGCTTTCTTT. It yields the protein CSVAPIPDTEAFF.

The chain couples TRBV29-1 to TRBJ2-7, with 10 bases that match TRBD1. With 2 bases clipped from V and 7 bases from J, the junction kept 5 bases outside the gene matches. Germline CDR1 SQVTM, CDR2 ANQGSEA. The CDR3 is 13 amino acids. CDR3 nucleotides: TGCAGCGTTGAATCGGACAGGGGGGGGGAGCAGTACTTC. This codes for CSVESDRGGEQYF.

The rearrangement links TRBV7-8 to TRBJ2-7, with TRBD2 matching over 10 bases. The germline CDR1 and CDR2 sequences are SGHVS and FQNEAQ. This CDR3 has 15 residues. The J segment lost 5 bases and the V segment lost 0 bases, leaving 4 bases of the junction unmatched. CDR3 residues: CASSLAQREGDEQYF. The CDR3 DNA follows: TGTGCCAGCAGCTTAGCCCAGCGGGAGGGGGACGAGCAGTACTTC.

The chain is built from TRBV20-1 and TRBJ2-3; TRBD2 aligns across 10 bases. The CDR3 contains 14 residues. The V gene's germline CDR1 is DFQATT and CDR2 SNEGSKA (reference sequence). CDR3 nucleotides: TGCAGCGCAAAGCGGGGGGGGCTCACAGATACGCAGTATTTT. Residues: CSAKRGGLTDTQYF.

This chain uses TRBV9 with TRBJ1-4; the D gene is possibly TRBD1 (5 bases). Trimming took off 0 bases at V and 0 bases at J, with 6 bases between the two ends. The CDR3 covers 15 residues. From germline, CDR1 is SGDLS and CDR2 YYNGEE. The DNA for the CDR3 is TGTGCCAGCAGCGTAGGGGGCTCAACTAATGAAAAACTGTTTTTT. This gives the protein CASSVGGSTNEKLFF.

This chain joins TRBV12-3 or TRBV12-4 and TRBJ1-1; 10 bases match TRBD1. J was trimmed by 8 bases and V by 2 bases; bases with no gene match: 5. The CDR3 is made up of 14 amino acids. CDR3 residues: CASSLQDRGTEAFF. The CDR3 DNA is TGTGCCAGCAGTTTACAGGACAGGGGGACGGAAGCTTTCTTT.

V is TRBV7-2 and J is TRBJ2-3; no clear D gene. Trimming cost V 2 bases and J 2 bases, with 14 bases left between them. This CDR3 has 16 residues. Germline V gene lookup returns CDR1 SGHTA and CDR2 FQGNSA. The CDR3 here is CASSLRNPSSTDTQYF. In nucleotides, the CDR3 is TGTGCCAGCAGCTTAAGAAATCCCAGCTCCACAGATACGCAGTATTTT.

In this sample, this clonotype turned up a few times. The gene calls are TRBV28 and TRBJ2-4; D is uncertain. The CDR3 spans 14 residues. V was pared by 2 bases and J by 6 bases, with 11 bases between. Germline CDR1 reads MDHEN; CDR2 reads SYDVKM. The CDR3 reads CASSLRVGLNIQYF. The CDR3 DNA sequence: TGTGCCAGCAGTTTAAGGGTCGGTCTAAACATTCAGTACTTC.

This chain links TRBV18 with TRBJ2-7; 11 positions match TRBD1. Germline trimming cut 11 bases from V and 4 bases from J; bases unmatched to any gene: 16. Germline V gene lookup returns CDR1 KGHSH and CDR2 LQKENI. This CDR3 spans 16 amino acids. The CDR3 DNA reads TGTGCCGGCAGCCCACGGGCCGGGACAGGGGGGTACGAGCAGTACTTC. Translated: CAGSPRAGTGGYEQYF.

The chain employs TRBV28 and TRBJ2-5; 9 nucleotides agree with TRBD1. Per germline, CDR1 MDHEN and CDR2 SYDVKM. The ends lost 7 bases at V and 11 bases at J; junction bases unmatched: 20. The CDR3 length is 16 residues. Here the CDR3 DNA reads TGTGCCAGCACCTATGGGGACAGGGCTATGTTCGGGGAGCAGTACTTC. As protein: CASTYGDRAMFGEQYF.

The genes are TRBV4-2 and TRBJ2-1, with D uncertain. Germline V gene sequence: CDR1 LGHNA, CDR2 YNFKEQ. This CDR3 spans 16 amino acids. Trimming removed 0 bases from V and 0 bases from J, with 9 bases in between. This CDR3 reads CASSQDQQYSYNEQFF. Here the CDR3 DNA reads TGTGCCAGCAGCCAAGATCAGCAATACTCCTACAATGAGCAGTTCTTC.

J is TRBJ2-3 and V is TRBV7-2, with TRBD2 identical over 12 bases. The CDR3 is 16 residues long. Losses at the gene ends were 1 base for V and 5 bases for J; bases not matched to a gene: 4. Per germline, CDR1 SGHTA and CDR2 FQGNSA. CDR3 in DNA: TGTGCCAGCAGCTTAGGACTAGCGGGAGTTCAAGATACGCAGTATTTT. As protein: CASSLGLAGVQDTQYF.

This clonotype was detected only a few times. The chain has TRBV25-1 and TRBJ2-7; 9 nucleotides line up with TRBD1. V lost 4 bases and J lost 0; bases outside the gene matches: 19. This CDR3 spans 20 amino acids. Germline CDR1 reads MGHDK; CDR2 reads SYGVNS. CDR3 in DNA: TGTGCCAGCAGTGGGTCATACCGGGACAGGGTTAGAGTGAACTCCTACGAGCAGTACTTC. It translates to CASSGSYRDRVRVNSYEQYF.

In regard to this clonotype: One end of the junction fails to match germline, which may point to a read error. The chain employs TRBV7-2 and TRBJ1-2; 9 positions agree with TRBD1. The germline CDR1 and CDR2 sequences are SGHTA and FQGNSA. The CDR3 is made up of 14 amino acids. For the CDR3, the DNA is TGTGCCAGCAGCTCCCGGGACAGGGCCTATGACTACACCTTC. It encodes CASSSRDRAYDYTF.

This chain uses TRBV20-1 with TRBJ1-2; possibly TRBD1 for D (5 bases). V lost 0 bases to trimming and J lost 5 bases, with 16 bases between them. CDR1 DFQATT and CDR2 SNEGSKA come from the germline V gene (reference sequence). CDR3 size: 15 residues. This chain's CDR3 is CSAREGRTLTYGYTF. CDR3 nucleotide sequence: TGCAGTGCTAGAGAGGGACGGACCTTAACTTATGGCTACACCTTC.

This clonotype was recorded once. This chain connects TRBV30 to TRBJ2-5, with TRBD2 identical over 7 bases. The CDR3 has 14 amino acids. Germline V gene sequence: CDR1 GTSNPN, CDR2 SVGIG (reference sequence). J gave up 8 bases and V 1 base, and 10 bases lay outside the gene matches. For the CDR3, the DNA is TGTGCCTGGAGTGCTTCTACGCCGGGAGGAACCCAGTACTTC. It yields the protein CAWSASTPGGTQYF.

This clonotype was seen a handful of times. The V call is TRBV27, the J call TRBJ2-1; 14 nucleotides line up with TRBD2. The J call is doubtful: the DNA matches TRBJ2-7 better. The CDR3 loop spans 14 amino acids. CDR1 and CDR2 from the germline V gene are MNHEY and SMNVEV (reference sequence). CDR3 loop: CASSPGTSGSEQYF. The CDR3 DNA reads TGTGCCAGCAGTCCCGGGACTAGCGGGAGTGAGCAGTACTTC.

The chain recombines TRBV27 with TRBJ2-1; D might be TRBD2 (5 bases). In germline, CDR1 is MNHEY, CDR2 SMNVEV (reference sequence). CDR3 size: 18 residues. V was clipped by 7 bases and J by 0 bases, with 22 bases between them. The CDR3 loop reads CASKGPGWGFGSYNEQFF. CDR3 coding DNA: TGTGCCAGCAAAGGTCCGGGATGGGGTTTTGGCTCCTACAATGAGCAGTTCTTC.